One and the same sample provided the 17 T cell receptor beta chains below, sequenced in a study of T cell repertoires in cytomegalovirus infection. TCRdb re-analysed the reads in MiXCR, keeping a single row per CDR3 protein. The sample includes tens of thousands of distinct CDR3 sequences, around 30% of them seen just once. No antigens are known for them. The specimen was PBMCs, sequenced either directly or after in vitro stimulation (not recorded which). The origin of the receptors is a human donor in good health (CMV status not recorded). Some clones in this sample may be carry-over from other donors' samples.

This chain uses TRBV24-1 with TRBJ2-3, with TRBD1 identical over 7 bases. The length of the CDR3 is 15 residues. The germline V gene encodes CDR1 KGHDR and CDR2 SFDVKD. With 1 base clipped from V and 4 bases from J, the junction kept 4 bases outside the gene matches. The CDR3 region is CATSDFPQGADTQYF. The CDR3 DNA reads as TGTGCCACCAGTGATTTCCCGCAGGGGGCAGATACGCAGTATTTT.

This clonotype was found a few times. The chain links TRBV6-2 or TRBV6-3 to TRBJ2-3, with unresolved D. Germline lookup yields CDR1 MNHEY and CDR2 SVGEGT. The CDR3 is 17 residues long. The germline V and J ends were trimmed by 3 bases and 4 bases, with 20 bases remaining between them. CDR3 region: CASSYSFEVPRADTQYF. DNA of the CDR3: TGTGCCAGCAGTTATTCCTTTGAAGTCCCCCGGGCAGATACGCAGTATTTT.

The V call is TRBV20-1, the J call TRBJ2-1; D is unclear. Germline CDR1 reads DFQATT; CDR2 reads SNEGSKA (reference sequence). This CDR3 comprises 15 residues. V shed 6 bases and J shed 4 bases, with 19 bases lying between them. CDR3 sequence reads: CSATPPGPFYNEQFF. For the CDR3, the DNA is TGCAGTGCCACACCCCCGGGCCCCTTTTACAATGAGCAGTTCTTC.

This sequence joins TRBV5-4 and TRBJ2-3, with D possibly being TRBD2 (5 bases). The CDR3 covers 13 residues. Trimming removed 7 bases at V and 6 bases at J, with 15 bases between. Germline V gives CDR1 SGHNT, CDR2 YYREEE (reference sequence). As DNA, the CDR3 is TGTGCCAGCGCCCGAATGGCGGGTGATACGCAGTATTTT. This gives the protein CASARMAGDTQYF. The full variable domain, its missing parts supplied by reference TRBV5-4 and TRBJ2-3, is ETGVTQSPTHLIKTRGQQVTLRCSSQSGHNTVSWYQQALGQGPQFIFQYYREEENGRGNFPPRFSGLQFPNYSSELNVNALELDDSALYLCASARMAGDTQYFGPGTRLTVL.

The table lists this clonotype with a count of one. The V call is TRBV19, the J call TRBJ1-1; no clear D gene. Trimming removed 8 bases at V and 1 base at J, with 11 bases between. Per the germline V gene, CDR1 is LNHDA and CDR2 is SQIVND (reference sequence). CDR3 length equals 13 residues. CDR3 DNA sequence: TGTGCCAGTCGGTCGAGGGCGAACACTGAAGCTTTCTTT. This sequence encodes CASRSRANTEAFF.

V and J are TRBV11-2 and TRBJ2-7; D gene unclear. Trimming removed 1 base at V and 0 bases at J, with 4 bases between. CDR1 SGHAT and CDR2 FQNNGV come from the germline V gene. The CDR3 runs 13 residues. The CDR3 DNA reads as TGTGCCAGCAGCTTAGGTTACTCCTACGAGCAGTACTTC. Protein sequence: CASSLGYSYEQYF. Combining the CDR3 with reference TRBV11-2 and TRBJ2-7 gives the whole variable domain EAGVAQSPRYKIIEKRQSVAFWCNPISGHATLYWYQQILGQGPKLLIQFQNNGVVDDSQLPKDRFSAERLKGVDSTLKIQPAKLEDSAVYLCASSLGYSYEQYFGPGTRLTVT.

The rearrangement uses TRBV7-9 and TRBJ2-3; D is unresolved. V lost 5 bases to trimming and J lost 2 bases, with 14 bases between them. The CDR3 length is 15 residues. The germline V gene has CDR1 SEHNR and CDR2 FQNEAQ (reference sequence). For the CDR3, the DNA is TGTGCCAGCAGCCCCAGTTTGGCCTTCACAGATACGCAGTATTTT. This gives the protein CASSPSLAFTDTQYF. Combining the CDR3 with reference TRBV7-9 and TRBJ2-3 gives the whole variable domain DTGVSQNPRHKITKRGQNVTFRCDPISEHNRLYWYRQTLGQGPEFLTYFQNEAQLEKSRLLSDRFSAERPKGSFSTLEIQRTEQGDSAMYLCASSPSLAFTDTQYFGPGTRLTVL.

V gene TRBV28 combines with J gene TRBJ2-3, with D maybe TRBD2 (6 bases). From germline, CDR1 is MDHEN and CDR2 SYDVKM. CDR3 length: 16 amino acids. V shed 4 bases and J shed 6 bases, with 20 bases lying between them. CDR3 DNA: TGTGCCAGCAGTTCCGGGACTCCGAGTCCCATGGATACGCAGTATTTT. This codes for CASSSGTPSPMDTQYF.

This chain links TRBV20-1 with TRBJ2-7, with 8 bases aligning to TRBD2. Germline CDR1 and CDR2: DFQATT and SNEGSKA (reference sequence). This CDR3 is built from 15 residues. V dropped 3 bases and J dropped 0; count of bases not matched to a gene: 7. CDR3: CSASLAGGPSYEQYF. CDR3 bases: TGCAGTGCTAGTTTGGCGGGAGGCCCCTCCTACGAGCAGTACTTC.

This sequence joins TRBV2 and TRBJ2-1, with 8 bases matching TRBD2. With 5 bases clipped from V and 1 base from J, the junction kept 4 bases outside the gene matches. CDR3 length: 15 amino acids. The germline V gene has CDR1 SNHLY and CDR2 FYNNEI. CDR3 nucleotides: TGTGCCAGCAGTTTCAGCGGGAGATCCTACAATGAGCAGTTCTTC. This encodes CASSFSGRSYNEQFF.

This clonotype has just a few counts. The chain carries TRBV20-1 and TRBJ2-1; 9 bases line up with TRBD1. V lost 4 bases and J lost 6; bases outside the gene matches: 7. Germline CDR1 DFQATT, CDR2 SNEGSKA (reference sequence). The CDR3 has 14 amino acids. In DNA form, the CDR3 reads TGCAGTGCTACCAGGACAGGGGCACTCAATGAGCAGTTCTTC. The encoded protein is CSATRTGALNEQFF.

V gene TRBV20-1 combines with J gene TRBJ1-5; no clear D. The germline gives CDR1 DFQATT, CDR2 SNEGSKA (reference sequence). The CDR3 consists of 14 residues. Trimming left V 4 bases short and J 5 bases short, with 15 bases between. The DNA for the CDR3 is TGCAGTGCTATCGGTGGGGTGGGCGATCAGCCCCAGCATTTT. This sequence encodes CSAIGGVGDQPQHF.

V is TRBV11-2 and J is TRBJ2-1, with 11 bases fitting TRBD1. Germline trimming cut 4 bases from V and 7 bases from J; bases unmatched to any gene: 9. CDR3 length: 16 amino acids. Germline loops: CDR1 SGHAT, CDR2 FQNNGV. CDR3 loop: CASSSRRTGGWNEQFF. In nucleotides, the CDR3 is TGTGCCAGCAGCTCACGCCGGACAGGGGGCTGGAATGAGCAGTTCTTC.

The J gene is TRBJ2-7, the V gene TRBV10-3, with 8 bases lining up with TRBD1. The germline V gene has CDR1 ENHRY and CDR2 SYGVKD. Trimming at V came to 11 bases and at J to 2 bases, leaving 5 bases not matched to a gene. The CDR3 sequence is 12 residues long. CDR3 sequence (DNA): TGTGCCTCCCAGGGGGCTACCTACGAGCAGTACTTC. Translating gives CASQGATYEQYF.

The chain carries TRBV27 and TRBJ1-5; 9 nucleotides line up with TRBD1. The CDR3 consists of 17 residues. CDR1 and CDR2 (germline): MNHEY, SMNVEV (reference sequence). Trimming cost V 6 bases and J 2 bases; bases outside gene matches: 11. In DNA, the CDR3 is TGTGCCAGCAGCTCACAACAGGGGGCGCTTGGCAATCAGCCCCAGCATTTT. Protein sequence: CASSSQQGALGNQPQHF.

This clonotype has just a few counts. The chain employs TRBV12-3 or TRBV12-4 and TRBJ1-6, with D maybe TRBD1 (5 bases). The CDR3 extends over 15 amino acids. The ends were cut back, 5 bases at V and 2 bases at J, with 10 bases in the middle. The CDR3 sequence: CASSPRQPYNSPLHF. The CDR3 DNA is TGTGCCAGCAGTCCTCGACAGCCCTATAATTCACCCCTCCACTTT.

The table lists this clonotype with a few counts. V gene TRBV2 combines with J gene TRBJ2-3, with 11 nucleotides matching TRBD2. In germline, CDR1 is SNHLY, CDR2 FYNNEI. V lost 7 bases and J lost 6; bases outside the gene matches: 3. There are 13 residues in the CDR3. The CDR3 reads CASKRLAGDTQYF. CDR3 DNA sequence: TGTGCCAGCAAAAGACTAGCGGGGGATACGCAGTATTTT.